The 10 T cell receptor beta chains below were found in one sample sequenced in a study of cytomegalovirus exposure and HLA in healthy donors (dated by TCRdb to 2017 to 2019). To prepare the library, the immunoSEQ multiplex PCR assay was applied. The multiplex PCR relied on a mix of 60 forward primers for TCR Vbeta segments and 13 reverse primers for TCR Jbeta segments. Sourced from immuneACCESS, this table was stored by TCRdb with only in-frame sequences that have V and J called. A share of the clones is absent; for the studies checked, an unresolved V gene accounts for under half, and the remainder has no known explanation. The sample profile shows fewer than 55,000 clones; 55% to 75% of them were found once. The ten largest clonotypes hold more than 10% of the sample. The specimen was PBMCs. The receptors were gathered from a man in his sixties in good health and CMV-seropositive.

The chain combines TRBV25-1 with TRBJ2-5, with TRBD1 matching over 9 bases. With V trimmed by 8 bases and J by 11 bases, 15 bases remained unmatched. Germline V lookup: CDR1 MGHDK, CDR2 SYGVNS. The CDR3 loop spans 14 amino acids. The CDR3 DNA follows: TGTGCCAGCGGGACCGGGACAGGGCTCCCTCAGCAGTACTTC. Its translation: CASGTGTGLPQQYF.

The chain couples TRBV4-1 to TRBJ1-4; 8 bases fit TRBD1. CDR1 is MGHRA and CDR2 is YSYEKL in the germline V gene. The trim removed 3 bases at V and 6 bases at J, leaving 6 bases unmatched. The CDR3 extends over 15 amino acids. CDR3: CASSQPDRDDEKLFF. The CDR3 DNA reads TGCGCCAGCAGCCAGCCGGACAGGGATGATGAAAAACTGTTTTTT.

The chain links TRBV4-1 to TRBJ2-2, with 10 bases matching TRBD2. J gave up 6 bases and V 3 bases, and 7 bases lay outside the gene matches. The CDR3 is 16 residues long. Germline CDR1 reads MGHRA; CDR2 reads YSYEKL. The CDR3 DNA reads TGCGCCAGCAGCCATATAATAGCGGGAGGCGCCGGGGAGCTGTTTTTT. It yields the protein CASSHIIAGGAGELFF.

There are a few counts of this clone. The chain combines TRBV7-8 with TRBJ2-3, with TRBD2 matching 9 bases. The germline V gene encodes CDR1 SGHVS and CDR2 FQNEAQ. V gave up 5 bases and J gave up 0 bases; unmatched junction bases: 12. This CDR3 region has 18 residues. This CDR3 reads CASSHVAGELSSTDTQYF. CDR3 sequence (DNA): TGTGCCAGCAGCCACGTAGCGGGAGAACTTTCTAGCACAGATACGCAGTATTTT.

The J gene is TRBJ2-7, the V gene TRBV29-1; D is perhaps TRBD1 (6 bases). V was trimmed by 6 bases and J by 1 base, leaving 10 bases between them. This CDR3 has 12 residues. CDR1 and CDR2 from the germline V gene are SQVTM and ANQGSEA. The CDR3 sequence: CSVQGASYEQYF. The DNA for the CDR3 is TGCAGCGTACAGGGAGCATCCTACGAGCAGTACTTC.

The chain has TRBV29-1 and TRBJ1-2; TRBD1 aligns across 11 bases. The CDR3 runs to 14 residues. With V trimmed by 7 bases and J by 6 bases, 10 bases remained unmatched. Per germline, CDR1 SQVTM and CDR2 ANQGSEA. The CDR3 nucleotides are TGCAGCGCCGGACAGGGGGCTAGGAAGGATGGCTACACCTTC. This encodes CSAGQGARKDGYTF.

The chain is built from TRBV4-3 and TRBJ2-1; TRBD2 aligns across 7 bases. Germline trimming cut 1 base from V and 5 bases from J; bases unmatched to any gene: 8. Germline assignment: CDR1 LGHNA and CDR2 YSLEER. The CDR3 extends over 16 amino acids. The CDR3 protein is CASSQGAGRGHNEQFF. In DNA form, the CDR3 reads TGCGCCAGCAGCCAAGGAGCGGGAAGAGGGCACAATGAGCAGTTCTTC.

Only a few counts were recorded for this clone. The chain employs TRBV4-3 and TRBJ1-4, with 7 bases lining up with TRBD1. CDR3 length: 16 residues. The germline V gene encodes CDR1 LGHNA and CDR2 YSLEER. Losses at the gene ends were 0 bases for V and 5 bases for J; bases not matched to a gene: 6. In DNA form, the CDR3 reads TGCGCCAGCAGCCAAGACGCGGGACAGAGGAATGAAAAACTGTTTTTT. Translated: CASSQDAGQRNEKLFF.

This clone has a handful of counts. The V call is TRBV10-3, the J call TRBJ1-1, with TRBD1 matching over 8 bases. The CDR3 totals 13 residues. Germline trimming cut 5 bases from V and 5 bases from J; bases unmatched to any gene: 4. The germline V gene encodes CDR1 ENHRY and CDR2 SYGVKD. The CDR3: CAISTTGETEAFF. In DNA form, the CDR3 reads TGTGCCATCAGTACGACAGGGGAGACTGAAGCTTTCTTT.

The chain couples TRBV11-1 to TRBJ2-7, with unresolved D. There are 13 residues in the CDR3. Trimming left V 2 bases short and J 3 bases short, with 8 bases between. Germline V gene lookup returns CDR1 SGHAT and CDR2 FQDESV (reference sequence). The CDR3 DNA reads TGTGCCAGCAGCTTAAGGCAGGACTACGAGCAGTACTTC. Translation: CASSLRQDYEQYF.